The rows below give T cell receptor beta chains drawn from one sample of a study of blood T cell repertoires in COVID-19. The repertoire was sequenced with immunoSEQ multiplex PCR; TCRdb's copy has only in-frame clones and lacks some. The table has approximately 100,000 clones, around 91% seen once. The sequenced sample was peripheral blood. The receptors here all came from an elderly woman with acute or convalescent COVID-19. Each CDR3 is given with its conserved first and last residue. The D gene is left open where the match is weak. Clone size appears in some rows only: once, few, many, or a class for an expanded clone.

D gene	J gene	clone size	V gene	CDR3 DNA	CDR3 protein
TRBD1	TRBJ2-7	NA	TRBV18	TGTGCCAGCTCACGAGGGACAGGGAACTACGAGCAGTACTTC	CASSRGTGNYEQYF
TRBD1	TRBJ1-4	NA	TRBV9	TGTGCCAGCAGCGAGGTGGGACAGGGGCGTGAAAAACTGTTTTTT	CASSEVGQGREKLFF
TRBD1	TRBJ1-4	NA	TRBV18	TGTGCCAGCTCCCAACAGGGGGAGCTGGCAACTAATGAAAAACTGTTTTTT	CASSQQGELATNEKLFF
NA	TRBJ1-5	NA	TRBV16	TGTGCCAGCAGCCAACCCCAGGGGATGGGCAATCAGCCCCAGCATTTT	CASSQPQGMGNQPQHF
NA	TRBJ1-5	NA	TRBV15	TGTGCCACCAGCAGAGATCGGGGAAATAGCAATCAGCCCCAGCATTTT	CATSRDRGNSNQPQHF
TRBD2	TRBJ2-3	NA	TRBV4-1	TGCGCCAGCAGCCAAGATCAGCGGGGGTACACAGATACGCAGTATTTT	CASSQDQRGYTDTQYF
NA	TRBJ1-4	NA	TRBV7-8	TGTGCCAGCAGCTTAAGTGGCTTGTGGAGGAATAATGAAAAACTGTTTTTT	CASSLSGLWRNNEKLFF
TRBD1	TRBJ1-1	NA	TRBV5-1	TGCGCCAGCAGCTCCCTGGACAGGGTAAACACTGAAGCTTTCTTT	CASSSLDRVNTEAFF
TRBD2	TRBJ2-2	NA	TRBV3-1/TRBV3-2	TGTGCCAGCAGCCAAACCAAGATGCGGGGGAAGGCCGGGGAGCTGTTTTTT	CASSQTKMRGKAGELFF
NA	TRBJ2-3	NA	TRBV5-1	TGCGCCAGTATTGTTTCAGGGAGGACAGATACGCAGTATTTT	CASIVSGRTDTQYF
TRBD1	TRBJ2-3	NA	TRBV6-5	TGTGCCAGCAGCCTACCGGGACAGTCGCAGTATTTT	CASSLPGQSQYF
NA	TRBJ2-7	NA	TRBV6-2/TRBV6-3	TGTGCCAGCAGCCCGGACAGCCCTCGGTTGGTGGAGCAGTACTTC	CASSPDSPRLVEQYF
TRBD1	TRBJ2-4	NA	TRBV6-6	TGTGCCAGCAATCACCGACAGGGTAAAAACATTCAGTACTTC	CASNHRQGKNIQYF
TRBD1	TRBJ2-2	NA	TRBV5-1	TGCGCCAGCGTCGGACAGGGGACCGCCGGGGAGCTGTTTTTT	CASVGQGTAGELFF
NA	TRBJ1-5	few	TRBV28	TGTGCCAGCAGGATCCTCCGGGAACCTACTAGCAATCAGCCCCAGCATTTT	CASRILREPTSNQPQHF
NA	TRBJ1-6	NA	TRBV28	TGTGCCAGCAGTTTATCCGGACAGTTGGCCGGGAATTCACCCCTCCACTTT	CASSLSGQLAGNSPLHF
NA	TRBJ2-3	NA	TRBV7-2	TGTGCCAGCAGCCCCAGAGGTGGTGACACAGATACGCAGTATTTT	CASSPRGGDTDTQYF
NA	TRBJ1-5	NA	TRBV4-1	TGCGCCAGCAGCCAAGAGGTATTAAGGAGAATCAATCAGCCCCAGCATTTT	CASSQEVLRRINQPQHF
TRBD1	TRBJ1-2	NA	TRBV7-2	TGTGCCAGCAGCATACTGTCCCGGGACAGCTATGGCTACACCTTC	CASSILSRDSYGYTF
TRBD1	TRBJ1-1	NA	TRBV7-9	TGTGCCAGCAGCAACCCCGGGACAGCTGAAGCTTTCTTT	CASSNPGTAEAFF
NA	TRBJ1-4	NA	TRBV5-1	TGCGCCAGCGCCCCAGGGGAGGGTTTAGAGAAACTGTTTTTT	CASAPGEGLEKLFF
NA	TRBJ2-7	NA	TRBV18	TGTGCCAGCTCAAGGCCCTCTGGAGACGAGCAGTACTTC	CASSRPSGDEQYF
NA	TRBJ2-7	NA	TRBV7-6	TGTGCCAGCAGCTCCGTACCCGGACTGGGGGAGCAGTACTTC	CASSSVPGLGEQYF
NA	TRBJ1-4	NA	TRBV6-5	TGTGCCAGCAGCGTAAGACTCATGCAGGAAAAACTGTTTTTT	CASSVRLMQEKLFF
NA	TRBJ2-7	NA	TRBV7-2	TGTGCCAGCAGCTTAGGCAGCGAATACGAGCAGTACTTC	CASSLGSEYEQYF
TRBD1	TRBJ1-5	few	TRBV5-3	TGTGCCAGAAGCTTGAAGGCCAGGGGGGATCAGCCCCAGCATTTT	CARSLKARGDQPQHF
NA	TRBJ1-1	NA	TRBV12-3/TRBV12-4	TGTGCCAGCAGAAAGGGGCCCACTGAAGCTTTCTTT	CASRKGPTEAFF
NA	TRBJ1-4	NA	TRBV19	TGTGCCAGCCACCCCCCGTACCCCGTGGGGGGGAAACTGTTTTTT	CASHPPYPVGGKLFF
NA	TRBJ2-7	few	TRBV21-1	TGTGCCAGCAGCACTCCTATGACAGGGATTTCCTACGAGCAGTACTTC	CASSTPMTGISYEQYF
NA	TRBJ2-7	once	TRBV28	TGTGCCAGCAGTCCTCAGGTCGCTTTCTCCTACGAGCAGTACTTC	CASSPQVAFSYEQYF
NA	TRBJ1-1	NA	TRBV5-6	TGTGCCAGCAGCTCTTGGGGAGTTCAAATGAACACTGAAGCTTTCTTT	CASSSWGVQMNTEAFF
NA	TRBJ2-7	NA	TRBV4-1	TGCGCCAGCAGCCAAGGAGCAGGGCCCCCATCCGAGCAGTACTTC	CASSQGAGPPSEQYF
TRBD1	TRBJ2-7	once	TRBV5-1	TGCGCCAGCAGCTTGGAGGGACAGGGGTTTCAGTACTTC	CASSLEGQGFQYF
TRBD1	TRBJ1-1	NA	TRBV30	TGTGCCTGGGGGGGGACAGGGACCTCGGGTGAAGCTTTCTTT	CAWGGTGTSGEAFF
NA	TRBJ2-3	NA	TRBV2	TGTGCCAGCAGTCCCCTTGGACAGACAGATACGCAGTATTTT	CASSPLGQTDTQYF
NA	TRBJ2-5	NA	TRBV7-3	TGTGCCAGCAGCTTATCTAGCGTGGAGACCCAGTACTTC	CASSLSSVETQYF
TRBD1	TRBJ1-4	NA	TRBV4-2	TGTGCCAGCAGCCAAGGGGGACAGGGGGGAGGTGAAAAACTGTTTTTT	CASSQGGQGGGEKLFF